Listed below are T cell receptor beta chains from one sample, sequenced in a study of blood T cell repertoires in COVID-19. Using immunoSEQ multiplex PCR, the repertoire was profiled, and TCRdb retains in-frame clones only, with some absent. The sample lists just over 300,000 clones, roughly 89% occurring once. The specimen was PBMCs or T cells enriched from blood (not recorded which). Every receptor here comes from a woman younger than 35 with acute COVID-19. Each CDR3 is given with its conserved first and last residue. The D gene is left open where the match is weak. The size entry is marked missing in some rows and otherwise reads once, few, many or a size class.

j_gene | abundance | d_gene | v_gene | CDR3nt | CDR3aa
TRBJ1-6 | . | . | TRBV5-1 | TGCGCCAGCAGCCCCCTCGCCCCAACTTCGTCCTATAATTCACCCCTCCACTTT | CASSPLAPTSSYNSPLHF
TRBJ2-5 | few | . | TRBV7-2 | TGTGCCAGCAGTTCACACCGGGGAGAGACCCAGTACTTC | CASSSHRGETQYF
TRBJ2-5 | . | TRBD1 | TRBV7-3 | TGTGCCAGCAGCTTAATAGCCAGGGGGCCACAAGAGACCCAGTACTTC | CASSLIARGPQETQYF
TRBJ1-4 | . | . | TRBV30 | TGTGCCTGGAGCCCCGAGGGTGAAAAACTGTTTTTT | CAWSPEGEKLFF
TRBJ2-1 | . | TRBD2 | TRBV7-3 | TGTGCCAGCAGCCCCAAACTAGCGGGGAAGGGCTACAATGAGCAGTTCTTC | CASSPKLAGKGYNEQFF
TRBJ1-1 | few | TRBD1 | TRBV5-1 | TGCGCCAGCAGCTTGGAGGACAGGGTAGCTTTCTTT | CASSLEDRVAFF
TRBJ1-3 | . | . | TRBV5-1 | TGCGCCAGCAGCCCGGGACACGGGTTGAGAGGAAACACCATATATTTT | CASSPGHGLRGNTIYF
TRBJ2-2 | . | TRBD2 | TRBV5-4 | TGTGCCAGCAGCTTGGCTAGCGGGAGTGTCAACACCGGGGAGCTGTTTTTT | CASSLASGSVNTGELFF
TRBJ2-5 | . | TRBD1 | TRBV24-1 | TGTGCCACCAGCCCTTCGGACAGGGAAGAGACCCAGTACTTC | CATSPSDREETQYF
TRBJ2-2 | . | . | TRBV5-1 | TGCGCCAGCAGCTTGGTCCCTAGCGACACCGGGGAGCTGTTTTTT | CASSLVPSDTGELFF
TRBJ2-1 | . | TRBD2 | TRBV30 | TGTGCCTGGAGTGAAGGCGGGAGTGCCGATGAGCAGTTCTTC | CAWSEGGSADEQFF
TRBJ1-1 | . | . | TRBV6-5 | TGTGCCAGCAGCTCCTATAGGAACACTGAAGCTTTCTTT | CASSSYRNTEAFF
TRBJ1-3 | . | . | TRBV19 | TGTGCCAGTAGTAGCCGCGATGGGCCAACTGGAAACACCATATATTTT | CASSSRDGPTGNTIYF
TRBJ2-2 | . | TRBD1 | TRBV6-5 | TGTGCCAGCAGTAAAAACAGGGGTAGTACCGGGGAGCTGTTTTTT | CASSKNRGSTGELFF
TRBJ2-3 | . | . | TRBV10-1 | TGCGCCAGCAGTGAGGGAACAGGACCTGGAACGCAGTATTTT | CASSEGTGPGTQYF
TRBJ2-5 | . | . | TRBV11-3 | TGTGCCAGCAGCTTAAATCATACAAAAGAGACCCAGTACTTC | CASSLNHTKETQYF
TRBJ1-4 | . | TRBD1 | TRBV28 | TGTGCCAGCGGACAGGGAAACGAAAAACTGTTTTTT | CASGQGNEKLFF
TRBJ2-2 | . | . | TRBV28 | TGTGCCAGCAACTCGGGAAAAGGGCGGACCGGGGAGCTGTTTTTT | CASNSGKGRTGELFF
TRBJ2-7 | . | . | TRBV15 | TGTGCCACCAGCAGGCGACTTCGAGAGGGCCAGGACGAGCAGTACTTC | CATSRRLREGQDEQYF
TRBJ2-7 | . | . | TRBV7-2 | TGTGCCAGCAGCTCTAGCTCCTACGAGCAGTACTTC | CASSSSSYEQYF
TRBJ2-3 | . | TRBD2 | TRBV29-1 | TGCAGCGTGGACGGGAGGGGGGGTGCAGATACGCAGTATTTT | CSVDGRGGADTQYF
TRBJ1-1 | . | . | TRBV18 | TGTGCCAGCTCATCCAATCAGGGGAACACTGAAGCTTTCTTT | CASSSNQGNTEAFF
TRBJ1-1 | few | TRBD1 | TRBV18 | TGTGCCAGCTCACCCCAGGGGGATACTGAAGCTTTCTTT | CASSPQGDTEAFF
TRBJ2-7 | few | TRBD1 | TRBV11-3 | TGTGCCAGCAGCCCCCGGACAGGGTACGAGCAGTACTTC | CASSPRTGYEQYF